The following is a T cell receptor beta chain sequence with its context. Its antigen remains unidentified. The CDR3 covers 19 residues. The germline V gene encodes CDR1 LGHDT and CDR2 YNNKEL (reference sequence). J lost 4 bases, V lost 4 bases, and 20 bases had no gene match. These data are taken from a study of T cell repertoires in cytomegalovirus infection. Overall study context: Matching HLA type, along with CMV infection, was indicated by public TCR beta signatures.

In TCRdb, the reads were re-called with MiXCR into one record per CDR3 protein. The sample comprises around 260,000 distinct CDR3 sequences, 9.1% of which are singletons, and about 14% rests with the top ten. Study-wide points: Cumulated frequencies of public TCR beta families served to identify carriers of CMV plus the relevant HLA. HLA-C-restricted TCR beta clonotypes specific for CMV led the ex vivo response.

This receptor was identified in a human donor in good health (CMV status not recorded). Some clones in this sample may be carry-over from other donors' samples. This chain joins TRBV3-1 and TRBJ2-5, with TRBD1 matching over 8 bases. Sequenced material: PBMCs. The CDR3 protein is CASSPRKSLDRGWGETQYF. DNA for the CDR3: TGTGCCAGCAGCCCTCGTAAATCATTAGACAGGGGCTGGGGAGAGACCCAGTACTTC.